This T cell receptor beta chain was obtained from a study of CD8 T cells in Susac syndrome (dated by TCRdb to the late 2010s). Describing the broader study: The study used repertoire sequencing to test whether antigen drove CD8+ T cell activation and differentiation in Susac syndrome. Broader findings and caveats from the paper: The TCR sequencing and HLA analysis was acknowledged to have included a relatively small number of individuals.

RNA was extracted using the RNeasy kit, and about 0.45 to 1 microgram was reverse transcribed with random hexamers. TCR beta CDR3 regions were amplified with the immunoSEQ multiplex PCR assay covering 54 Vbeta and 13 Jbeta segments. PCR amplification bias was corrected by using a synthetic template baseline for primer optimization and computational correction. The source study handled its data this way. Reads were assigned to V, D and J genes according to IMGT and analyzed in immunoSEQ Analyzer, with only productive sequences retained. Clonality was computed as one minus Shannon entropy normalized by log2 of the number of productive unique sequences. Public and private clones were assessed among the 100 most prevalent clones of each patient and control. A clone was defined as Susac-specific if it was absent from the healthy and MS cohorts, from roughly 980 published viral clones and from other ImmuneACCESS disease sequences. TCRdb itself trimmed the public reads at Q25 with fastp, ran MiXCR and retained productive beta chains. Each entry merges the rows of one CDR3 protein and shows their most common DNA and genes. Clone size and V and J calls follow TCRdb, not the original study. The table for this sample lists around 130,000 distinct CDR3 sequences; 90% to 95% of them were counted only once. In total, the top ten clones hold more than 0.09% of the sample.

CDR1 is given as MNHEY and CDR2 as SVGAGI, both from the germline V gene. Relative to germline, V is 4 bases shorter and J is 4 bases shorter, with 11 bases between their ends. The cysteine opens and the phenylalanine closes a CDR3 of 15 amino acids. The sequence is cut down to CDR3 DNA, 45 bases in frame from base 1. High-throughput TCR beta sequencing profiled peripheral blood CD8+ and CD4+ T cells from healthy donors, Susac syndrome patients and multiple sclerosis patients. The healthy donors served as controls matched for age and sex. Bulk CD8+ and CD4+ T cells were purified by magnetic negative isolation, whereas CD8+ TEMRA cells were enriched by FACS. Blood was collected in EDTA tubes and processed within 24 hours, with PBMCs isolated through density gradient centrifugation. PBMCs intended for TCR sequencing were frozen in liquid nitrogen and were later thawed in a 37 degrees C water bath. The sorted or isolated CD4+, CD8+ and CD8+ TEMRA cells reached a purity of at least 90%.

Of note for this clonotype: The specificity of this receptor is unknown. Base qualities are not provided; no much larger clone lies one nucleotide away.

Sequencing input: CD4+ T cells from PBMCs. The sequence links TRBV6-5 to TRBJ1-6; the D region possibly corresponds to TRBD1 (6 bases align). The TCR was taken from a human donor in good health. The sequenced DNA: TGTGCCAGCAGTTTCTCACAGGGATATAATTCACCCCTCCACTTT. It translates to CASSFSQGYNSPLHF.